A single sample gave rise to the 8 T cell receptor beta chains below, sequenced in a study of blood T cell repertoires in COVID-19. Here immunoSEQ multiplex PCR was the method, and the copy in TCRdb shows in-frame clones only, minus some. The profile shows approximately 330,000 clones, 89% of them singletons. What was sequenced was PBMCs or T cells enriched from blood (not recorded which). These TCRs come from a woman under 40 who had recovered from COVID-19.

CDR3 loop: CASSWGQGNTEAFF. CDR3 nucleotides: TGTGCCAGCAGCTGGGGACAGGGGAACACTGAAGCTTTCTTT. The J gene is TRBJ1-1, the V gene TRBV7-9, with TRBD1 matching 9 bases. The CDR3 loop spans 14 amino acids. V lost 4 bases, J lost 1 base, and 1 base stayed unmatched. From germline, CDR1 is SEHNR and CDR2 FQNEAQ (reference sequence).

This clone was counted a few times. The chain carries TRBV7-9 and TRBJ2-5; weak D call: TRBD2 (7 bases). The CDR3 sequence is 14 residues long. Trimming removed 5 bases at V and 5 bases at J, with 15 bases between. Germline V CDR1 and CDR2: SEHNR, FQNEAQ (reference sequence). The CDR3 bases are TGTGCCAGCAGCCCGAGGGGGAGGGGTGAGACCCAGTACTTC. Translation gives CASSPRGRGETQYF.

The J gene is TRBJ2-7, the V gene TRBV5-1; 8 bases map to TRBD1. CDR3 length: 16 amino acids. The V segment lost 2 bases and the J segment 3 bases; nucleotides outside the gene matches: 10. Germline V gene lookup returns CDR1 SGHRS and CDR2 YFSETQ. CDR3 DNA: TGCGCCAGCAGCTTCGGACAGGGCCTCCGGGGCTACGAGCAGTACTTC. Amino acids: CASSFGQGLRGYEQYF. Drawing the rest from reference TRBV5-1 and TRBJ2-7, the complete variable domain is KAGVTQTPRYLIKTRGQQVTLSCSPISGHRSVSWYQQTPGQGLQFLFEYFSETQRNKGNFPGRFSGRQFSNSRSEMNVSTLELGDSALYLCASSFGQGLRGYEQYFGPGTRLTVT.

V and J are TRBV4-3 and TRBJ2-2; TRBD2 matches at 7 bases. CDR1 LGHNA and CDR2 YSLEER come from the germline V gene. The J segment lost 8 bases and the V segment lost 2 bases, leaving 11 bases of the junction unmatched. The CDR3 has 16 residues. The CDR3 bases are TGCGCCAGCAGCCAAAACGCGGGAGACTCAGGAGGGGAGCTGTTTTTT. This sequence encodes CASSQNAGDSGGELFF.

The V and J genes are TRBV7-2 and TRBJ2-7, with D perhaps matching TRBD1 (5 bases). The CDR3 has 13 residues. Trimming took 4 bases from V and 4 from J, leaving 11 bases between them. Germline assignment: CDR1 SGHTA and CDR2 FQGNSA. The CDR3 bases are TGTGCCAGCAGCTCCTTAGGGGCATACGAGCAGTACTTC. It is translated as CASSSLGAYEQYF.

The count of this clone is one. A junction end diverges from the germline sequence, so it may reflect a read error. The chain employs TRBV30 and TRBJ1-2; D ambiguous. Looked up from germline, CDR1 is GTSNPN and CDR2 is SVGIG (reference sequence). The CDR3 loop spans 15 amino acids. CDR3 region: CAGRRAHRTNYGYTF. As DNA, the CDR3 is TGTGCCGGGAGGAGAGCCCACAGAACGAACTATGGCTACACCTTC.

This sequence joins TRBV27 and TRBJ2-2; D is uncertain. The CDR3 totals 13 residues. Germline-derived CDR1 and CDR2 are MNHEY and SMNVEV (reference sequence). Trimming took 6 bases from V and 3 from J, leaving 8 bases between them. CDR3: CASRVRDTGELFF. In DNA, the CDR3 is TGTGCCAGCAGAGTCCGGGACACCGGGGAGCTGTTTTTT.

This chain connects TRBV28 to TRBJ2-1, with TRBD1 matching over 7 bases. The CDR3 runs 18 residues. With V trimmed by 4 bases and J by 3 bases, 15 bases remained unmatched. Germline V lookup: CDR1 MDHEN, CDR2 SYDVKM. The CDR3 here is CASSSHSNRGWGYNEQFF. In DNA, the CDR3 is TGTGCCAGCAGTTCCCATTCAAACAGGGGATGGGGCTACAATGAGCAGTTCTTC.